Listed below are T cell receptor beta chains from one sample, sequenced in a study of HIV-infected patients and healthy controls. One entry per CDR3 protein results from TCRdb running MiXCR on the 5' RACE reads. The sample contains around 18,000 distinct CDR3 sequences, roughly a tenth of which appear only once. Sequencing was done on a sample of blood. The source of these receptors is an adult in good health. Both conserved end residues are part of each CDR3. The D gene is left open where the match is weak. Some rows mark clone size as missing; the rest say once, few, many or name a class of expanded clone.

J gene	clone size	V gene	D gene	CDR3 DNA	CDR3 protein
TRBJ2-5	many	TRBV7-2	TRBD2	TGTGCCAGCAGCTTTGCGGGGGAAGAGACCCAGTACTTC	CASSFAGEETQYF
TRBJ2-7	many	TRBV2	.	TGTGCCAGCAGTGACCGGGGTTGGCACGAGCAGTACTTC	CASSDRGWHEQYF
TRBJ2-3	medium-sized	TRBV20-1	.	TGCAGTGCTACGACCACCACAGATACGCAGTATTTT	CSATTTTDTQYF
TRBJ2-7	many	TRBV5-4	.	TGTGCCAGCAGCGCGGGACGGAGCTCCTACGAGCAGTACTTC	CASSAGRSSYEQYF
TRBJ2-1	many	TRBV20-1	.	TGCAGTGCTAGAGGCCGGGAGTCACACAATGAGCAGTTCTTC	CSARGRESHNEQFF
TRBJ2-5	many	TRBV12-3/TRBV12-4	.	TGTGCCAGCAGCTTAAGGGGACAAGAGACCCAGTACTTC	CASSLRGQETQYF
TRBJ2-1	many	TRBV15	TRBD1	TGTGCCACCAGCGCTCACACAGGGGGCCGCGAGCAGTTCTTC	CATSAHTGGREQFF
TRBJ2-4	many	TRBV7-2	.	TGTGCCAGCAGCTTAGTTGCCAGAAAAAACATTCAGTACTTC	CASSLVARKNIQYF
TRBJ2-3	many	TRBV20-1	.	TGCAGTGCCACGGAAAGTCGTACGCAGTATTTT	CSATESRTQYF
TRBJ2-2	few	TRBV10-3	.	TGTGCCATCAGTGGGTCCCCTGACACCGGGGAGCTGTTTTTT	CAISGSPDTGELFF
TRBJ2-7	many	TRBV28	TRBD1	TGTGCCAGCAGAAGGGACAGCTCCTACGAGCAGTACTTC	CASRRDSSYEQYF
TRBJ2-6	many	TRBV11-2	.	TGTGCCAGCAGCTTAGATCCAGGAGTCTCTGGGGCCAACGTCCTGACTTTC	CASSLDPGVSGANVLTF
TRBJ2-7	medium-sized	TRBV4-3	.	TGCGCCAGCAGCCGTGGGGGAGGCGAGCAGTACTTC	CASSRGGGEQYF
TRBJ2-3	medium-sized	TRBV7-9	.	TGTGCCAGCAGCTCCCGACAGGAAGTCACAGATACGCAGTATTTT	CASSSRQEVTDTQYF
TRBJ1-1	medium-sized	TRBV7-8	TRBD1	TGTGCCAGCAGCTTAGCAGGGGGCAAAACTGAAGCTTTCTTT	CASSLAGGKTEAFF
TRBJ1-4	many	TRBV5-4	.	TGTGCCAGCAGCACCCGGGACTCGAAACTGTTTTTT	CASSTRDSKLFF
TRBJ2-3	once	TRBV5-4	.	TGTGCCAGCAGCTTGGAGCTAGGTACAGATACGCAGTATTTT	CASSLELGTDTQYF
TRBJ2-3	.	TRBV24-1	.	TGTGCCACCAGTGATTTGACGGGGGCAGATACGCAGTATTTT	CATSDLTGADTQYF
TRBJ2-1	medium-sized	TRBV28	.	TGTGCCAGCACGGTGGGTTCCTACAATGAGCAGTTCTTC	CASTVGSYNEQFF
TRBJ1-5	few	TRBV29-1	TRBD1	TGCAGCGTTGCGGGACAGGGGGATCAGCCCCAGCATTTT	CSVAGQGDQPQHF
TRBJ1-2	few	TRBV6-6	TRBD1	TGTGCCAGCAGACGAGGGACAGCAGCTAACTATGGCTACACCTTC	CASRRGTAANYGYTF
TRBJ2-2	many	TRBV7-3	.	TGTGCCAGCAGCTCCCCGGGAACCGGGGAGCTGTTTTTT	CASSSPGTGELFF